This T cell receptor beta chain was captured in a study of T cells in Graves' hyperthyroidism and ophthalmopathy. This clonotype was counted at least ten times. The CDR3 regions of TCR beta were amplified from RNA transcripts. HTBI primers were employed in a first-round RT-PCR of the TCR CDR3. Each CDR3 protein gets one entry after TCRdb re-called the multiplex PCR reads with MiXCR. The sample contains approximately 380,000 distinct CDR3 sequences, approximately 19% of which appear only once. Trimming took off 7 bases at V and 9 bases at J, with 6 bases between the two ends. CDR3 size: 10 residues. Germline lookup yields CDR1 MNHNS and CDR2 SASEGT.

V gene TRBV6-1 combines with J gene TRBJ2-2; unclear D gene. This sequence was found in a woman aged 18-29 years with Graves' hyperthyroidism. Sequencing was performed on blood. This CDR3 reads CASKVRELFF. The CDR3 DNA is TGTGCCAGCAAGGTCAGGGAGCTGTTTTTT.